These T cell receptor beta chains were read from a single sample in a study of T cells expressing NK-cell markers. With the 5' RACE reads reprocessed, TCRdb shows one record per CDR3 protein and no DNA. Its listing shows about 300,000 distinct CDR3 sequences. The material sequenced was blood T cells: a sorted CD56 or NKG2C T cell subset, CD4+ or CD8+ T cells, or bulk PBMC T cells (not recorded which). All receptors derive from a woman aged 18 to 75 in good health. CDR3s include the opening cysteine and the closing phenylalanine or tryptophan.

CDR3 protein	V gene	J gene
CASSQGGSTEAFF	TRBV18	TRBJ1-1
CSASLAGGTDTQYF	TRBV20-1	TRBJ2-3
CSASPRTVANGYTF	TRBV20-1	TRBJ1-2
CASSPRGAFDTEAFF	TRBV7-8	TRBJ1-1
CASSLAGPHRGDQPQHF	TRBV7-2	TRBJ1-5
CASSLGTGGNTIYF	TRBV12-3/TRBV12-4	TRBJ1-3
CASSPLGVNTEAFF	TRBV18	TRBJ1-1
CASSSGTPQFF	TRBV12-3/TRBV12-4	TRBJ2-1
CASSYLVAGGGNEQFF	TRBV6-5	TRBJ2-1
CGIQGGASTEAFF	TRBV20-1	TRBJ1-1
CASSSLPAGPYNEQFF	TRBV7-2	TRBJ2-1
CASSTQGAGYNEQFF	TRBV7-3	TRBJ2-1
CASSLERGGGEQYF	TRBV7-2	TRBJ2-7
CSAPATSSWAQYF	TRBV20-1	TRBJ2-3
CAGGGGNYGYTF	TRBV5-5	TRBJ1-2
CASLRRGSYNEQFF	TRBV27	TRBJ2-1
CASGDSSLNSPLHF	TRBV5-1	TRBJ1-6
CASSSSPNTGELFF	TRBV5-1	TRBJ2-2
CASSPGLLGLWEQFF	TRBV28	TRBJ2-1
CASSEQGSEKLFF	TRBV6-1	TRBJ1-4
CASSGTSGETQYF	TRBV9	TRBJ2-5
CASSLAQGEDYNEQFF	TRBV7-9	TRBJ2-1
CASSQDGGGTNYGYTF	TRBV4-2	TRBJ1-2
CASSPRPDTEAFF	TRBV18	TRBJ1-1
CASSPQGPSGANVLTF	TRBV4-3	TRBJ2-6
CASSLDGTGGTDTQYF	TRBV5-1	TRBJ2-3
CASSYPRTTTTGELFF	TRBV6-5	TRBJ2-2
CASSLSPSGQFF	TRBV28	TRBJ2-1
CATSAEGQEQYF	TRBV15	TRBJ2-7